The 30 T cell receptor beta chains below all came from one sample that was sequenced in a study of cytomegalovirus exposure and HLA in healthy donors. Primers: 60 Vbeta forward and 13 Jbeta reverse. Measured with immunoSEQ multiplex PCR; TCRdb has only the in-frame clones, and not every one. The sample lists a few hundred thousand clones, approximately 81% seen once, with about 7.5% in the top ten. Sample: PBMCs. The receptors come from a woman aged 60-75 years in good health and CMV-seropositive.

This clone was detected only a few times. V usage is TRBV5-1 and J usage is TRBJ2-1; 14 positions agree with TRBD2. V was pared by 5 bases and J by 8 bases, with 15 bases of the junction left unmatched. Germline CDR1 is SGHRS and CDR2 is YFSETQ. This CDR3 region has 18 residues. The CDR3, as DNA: TGCGCCAGCAGTCAACTAAACACCGGGACTAGCGGGGGAGATGAGCAGTTCTTC. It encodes CASSQLNTGTSGGDEQFF.

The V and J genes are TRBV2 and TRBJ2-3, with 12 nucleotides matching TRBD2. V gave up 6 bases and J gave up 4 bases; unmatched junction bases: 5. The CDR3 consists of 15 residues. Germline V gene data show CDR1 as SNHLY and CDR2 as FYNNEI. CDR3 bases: TGTGCCAGCAGAGTACTAGCGGGAGGTTCAGATACGCAGTATTTT. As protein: CASRVLAGGSDTQYF.

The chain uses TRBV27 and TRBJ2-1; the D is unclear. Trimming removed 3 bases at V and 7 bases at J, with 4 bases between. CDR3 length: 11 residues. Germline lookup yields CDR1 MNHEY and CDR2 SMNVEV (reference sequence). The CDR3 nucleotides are TGTGCCAGCAGTTTGAGAAATGAGCAGTTCTTC. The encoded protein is CASSLRNEQFF.

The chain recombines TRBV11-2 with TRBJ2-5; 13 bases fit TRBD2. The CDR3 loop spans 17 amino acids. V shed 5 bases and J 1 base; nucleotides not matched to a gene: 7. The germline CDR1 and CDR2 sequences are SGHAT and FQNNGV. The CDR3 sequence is CASSPGGLAGFQETQYF. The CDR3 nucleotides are TGTGCCAGCAGCCCGGGGGGACTAGCGGGATTCCAAGAGACCCAGTACTTC.

CDR3 coding DNA: TGCGCCAGCAGCCAGGCGGGAGGGCACCCTCTGCAAGAGACCCAGTACTTC. Translation: CASSQAGGHPLQETQYF. The V gene is TRBV4-1, the J gene TRBJ2-5, with 9 bases aligning to TRBD2. V trimming: 3 bases; J trimming: 2 bases; junction bases outside the gene matches: 10. The CDR3 consists of 17 residues. The germline gives CDR1 MGHRA, CDR2 YSYEKL.

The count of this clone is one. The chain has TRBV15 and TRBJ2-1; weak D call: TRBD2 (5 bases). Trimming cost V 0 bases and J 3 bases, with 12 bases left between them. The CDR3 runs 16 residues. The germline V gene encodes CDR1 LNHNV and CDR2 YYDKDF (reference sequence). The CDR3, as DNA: TGTGCCACCAGCAGAGATCAACTAGTATACTACAATGAGCAGTTCTTC. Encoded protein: CATSRDQLVYYNEQFF.

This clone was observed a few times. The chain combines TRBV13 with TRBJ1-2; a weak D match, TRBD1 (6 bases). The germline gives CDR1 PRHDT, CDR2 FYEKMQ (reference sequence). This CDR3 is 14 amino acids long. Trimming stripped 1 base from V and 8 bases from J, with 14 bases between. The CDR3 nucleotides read TGTGCCAGCAGCTTAGCGTTAGCAGGGGCCGGCTACACCTTC. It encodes CASSLALAGAGYTF.

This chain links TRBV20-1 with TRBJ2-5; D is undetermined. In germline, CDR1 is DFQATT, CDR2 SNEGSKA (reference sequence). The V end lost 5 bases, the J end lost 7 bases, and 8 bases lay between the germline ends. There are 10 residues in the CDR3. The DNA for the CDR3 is TGCAGTGCTCCATTCGGGACCCAGTACTTC. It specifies CSAPFGTQYF.

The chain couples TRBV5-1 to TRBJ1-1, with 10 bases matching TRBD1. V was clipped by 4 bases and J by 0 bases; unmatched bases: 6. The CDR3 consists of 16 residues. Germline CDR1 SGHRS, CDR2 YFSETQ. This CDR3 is CASSLGQGGLNTEAFF. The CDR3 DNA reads TGCGCCAGCAGCCTAGGACAGGGGGGGTTGAACACTGAAGCTTTCTTT.

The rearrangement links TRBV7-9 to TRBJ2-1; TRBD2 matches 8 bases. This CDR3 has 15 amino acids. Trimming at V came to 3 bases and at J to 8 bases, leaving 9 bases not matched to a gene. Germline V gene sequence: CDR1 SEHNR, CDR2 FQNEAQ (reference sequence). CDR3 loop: CASSFSGVGMDEQFF. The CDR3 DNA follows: TGTGCCAGCAGCTTTAGCGGGGTCGGAATGGATGAGCAGTTCTTC. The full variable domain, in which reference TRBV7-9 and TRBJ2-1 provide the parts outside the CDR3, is DTGVSQNPRHKITKRGQNVTFRCDPISEHNRLYWYRQTLGQGPEFLTYFQNEAQLEKSRLLSDRFSAERPKGSFSTLEIQRTEQGDSAMYLCASSFSGVGMDEQFFGPGTRLTVL.

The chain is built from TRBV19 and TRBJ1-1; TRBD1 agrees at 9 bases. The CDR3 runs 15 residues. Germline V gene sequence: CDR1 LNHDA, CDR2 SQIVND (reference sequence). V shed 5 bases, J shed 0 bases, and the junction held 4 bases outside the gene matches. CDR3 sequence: CASSPGQGMNTEAFF. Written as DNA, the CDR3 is TGTGCCAGTAGTCCCGGACAGGGGATGAACACTGAAGCTTTCTTT.

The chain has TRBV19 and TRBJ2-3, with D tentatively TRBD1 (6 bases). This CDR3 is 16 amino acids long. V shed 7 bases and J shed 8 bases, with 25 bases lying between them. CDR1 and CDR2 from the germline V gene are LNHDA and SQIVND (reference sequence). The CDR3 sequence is CASTPGTPQIYATQYF. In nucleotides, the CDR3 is TGTGCCAGTACCCCTGGGACACCACAGATTTACGCTACGCAGTATTTT. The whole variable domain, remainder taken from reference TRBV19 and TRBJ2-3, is DGGITQSPKYLFRKEGQNVTLSCEQNLNHDAMYWYRQDPGQGLRLIYYSQIVNDFQKGDIAEGYSVSREKKESFPLTVTSAQKNPTAFYLCASTPGTPQIYATQYFGPGTRLTVL.

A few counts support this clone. This CDR3 reads CSVPRDTQETQYF. The CDR3 DNA reads as TGCAGCGTCCCCAGGGACACGCAAGAGACCCAGTACTTC. The chain couples TRBV29-1 to TRBJ2-5, with a tentative D call TRBD1 (6 bases). CDR3 length equals 13 residues. Between the trimmed V and J ends, which lost 6 bases and 2 bases, there was a span of 13 bases. Germline V lookup: CDR1 SQVTM, CDR2 ANQGSEA.

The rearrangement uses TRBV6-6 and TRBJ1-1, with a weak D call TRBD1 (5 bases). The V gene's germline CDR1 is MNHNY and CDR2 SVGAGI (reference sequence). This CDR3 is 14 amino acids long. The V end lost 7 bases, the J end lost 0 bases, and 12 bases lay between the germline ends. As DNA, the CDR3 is TGTGCCAGCAAATTACCAGGGTTGAACACTGAAGCTTTCTTT. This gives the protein CASKLPGLNTEAFF.

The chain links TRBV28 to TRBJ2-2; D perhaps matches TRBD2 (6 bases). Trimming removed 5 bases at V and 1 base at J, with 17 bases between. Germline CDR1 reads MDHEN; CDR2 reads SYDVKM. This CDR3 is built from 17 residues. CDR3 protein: CASSPSRGSGNTGELFF. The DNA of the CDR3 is TGTGCCAGCAGTCCTTCCCGCGGTAGCGGGAACACCGGGGAGCTGTTTTTT.

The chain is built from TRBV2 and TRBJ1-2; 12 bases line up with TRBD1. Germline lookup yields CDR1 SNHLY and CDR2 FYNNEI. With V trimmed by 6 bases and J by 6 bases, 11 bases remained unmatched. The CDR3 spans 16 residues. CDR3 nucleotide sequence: TGTGCCAGCAGCGAAAATCCCGGGACAGGGGGCAATGGCTACACCTTC. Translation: CASSENPGTGGNGYTF.

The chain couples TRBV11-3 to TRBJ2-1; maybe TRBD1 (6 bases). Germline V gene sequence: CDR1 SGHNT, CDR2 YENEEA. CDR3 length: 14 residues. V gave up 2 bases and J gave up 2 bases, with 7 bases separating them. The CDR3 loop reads CASSLTGPYNEQFF. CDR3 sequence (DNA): TGTGCCAGCAGCTTAACAGGGCCCTACAATGAGCAGTTCTTC.

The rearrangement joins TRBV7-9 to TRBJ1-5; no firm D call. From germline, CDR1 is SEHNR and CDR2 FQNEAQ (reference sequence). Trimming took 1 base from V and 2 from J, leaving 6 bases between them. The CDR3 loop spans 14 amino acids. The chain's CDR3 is CASSLGSGNQPQHF. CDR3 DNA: TGTGCCAGCAGCTTAGGTAGCGGCAATCAGCCCCAGCATTTT.

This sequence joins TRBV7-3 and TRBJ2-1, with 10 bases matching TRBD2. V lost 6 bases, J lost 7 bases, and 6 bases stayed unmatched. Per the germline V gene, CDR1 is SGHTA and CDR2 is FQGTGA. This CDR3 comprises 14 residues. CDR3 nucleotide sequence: TGTGCCAGCAGTTGGACTAGCGGAGATAATGAGCAGTTCTTC. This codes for CASSWTSGDNEQFF.

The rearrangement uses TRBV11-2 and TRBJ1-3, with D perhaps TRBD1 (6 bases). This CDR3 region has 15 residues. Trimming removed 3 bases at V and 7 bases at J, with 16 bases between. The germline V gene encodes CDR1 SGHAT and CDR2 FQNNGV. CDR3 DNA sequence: TGTGCCAGCAGCTTTAAAGGAGGCAGGGGCAACACCATATATTTT. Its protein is CASSFKGGRGNTIYF.

The CDR3 bases are TGTGCCAGCAGCACACCGCACCAAGAGACCCAGTACTTC. This sequence encodes CASSTPHQETQYF. The chain couples TRBV5-4 to TRBJ2-5; unclear D gene. Trimming pared 4 bases from V and 0 bases from J, leaving 7 bases between. In germline, CDR1 is SGHNT, CDR2 YYREEE (reference sequence). The CDR3 contains 13 residues.

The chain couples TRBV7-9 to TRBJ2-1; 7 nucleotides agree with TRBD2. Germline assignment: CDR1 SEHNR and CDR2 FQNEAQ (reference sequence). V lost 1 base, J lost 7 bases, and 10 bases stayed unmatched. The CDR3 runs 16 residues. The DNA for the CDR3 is TGTGCCAGCAGCTTAGATGGTGGGAGGGCCCGAAATGAGCAGTTCTTC. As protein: CASSLDGGRARNEQFF. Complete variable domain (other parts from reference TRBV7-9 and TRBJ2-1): DTGVSQNPRHKITKRGQNVTFRCDPISEHNRLYWYRQTLGQGPEFLTYFQNEAQLEKSRLLSDRFSAERPKGSFSTLEIQRTEQGDSAMYLCASSLDGGRARNEQFFGPGTRLTVL.

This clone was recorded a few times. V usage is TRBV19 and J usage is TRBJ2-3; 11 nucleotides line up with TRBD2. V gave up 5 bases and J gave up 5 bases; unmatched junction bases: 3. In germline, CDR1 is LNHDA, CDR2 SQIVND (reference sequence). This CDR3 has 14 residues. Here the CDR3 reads CASSSSGRRDTQYF. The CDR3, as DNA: TGTGCCAGTAGTTCTAGCGGGAGGAGAGATACGCAGTATTTT.

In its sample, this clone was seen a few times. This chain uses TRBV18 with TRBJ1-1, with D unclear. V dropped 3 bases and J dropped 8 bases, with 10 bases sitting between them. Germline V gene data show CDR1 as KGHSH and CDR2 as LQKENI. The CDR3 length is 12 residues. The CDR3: CASSPAGKEAFF. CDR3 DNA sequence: TGTGCCAGCTCACCGGCAGGCAAAGAAGCTTTCTTT.

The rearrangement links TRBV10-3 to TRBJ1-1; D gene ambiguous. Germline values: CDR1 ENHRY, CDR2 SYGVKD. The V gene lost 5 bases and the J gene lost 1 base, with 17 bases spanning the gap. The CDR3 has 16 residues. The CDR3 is CAISTGALGRNTEAFF. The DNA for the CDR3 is TGTGCCATCAGTACGGGCGCGCTGGGGAGGAACACTGAAGCTTTCTTT.

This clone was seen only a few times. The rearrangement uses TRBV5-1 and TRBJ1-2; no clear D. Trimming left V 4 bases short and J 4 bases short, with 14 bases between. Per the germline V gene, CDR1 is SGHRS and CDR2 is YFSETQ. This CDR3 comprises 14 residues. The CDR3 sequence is CASSPPSGSYGYTF. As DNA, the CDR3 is TGCGCCAGCAGCCCACCGTCAGGATCCTATGGCTACACCTTC.

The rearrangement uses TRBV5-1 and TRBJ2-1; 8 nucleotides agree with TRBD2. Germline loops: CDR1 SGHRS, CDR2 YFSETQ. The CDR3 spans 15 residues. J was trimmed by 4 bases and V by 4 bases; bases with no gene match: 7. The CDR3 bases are TGCGCCAGCAGCGCCGGGGGGGGGCCTTACAATGAGCAGTTCTTC. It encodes CASSAGGGPYNEQFF.

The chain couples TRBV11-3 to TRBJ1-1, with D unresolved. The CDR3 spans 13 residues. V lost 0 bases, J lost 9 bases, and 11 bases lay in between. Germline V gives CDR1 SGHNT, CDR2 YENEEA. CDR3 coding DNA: TGTGCCAGCAGCTTAGATCTGAGTTCCCAAGCTTTCTTT. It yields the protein CASSLDLSSQAFF.

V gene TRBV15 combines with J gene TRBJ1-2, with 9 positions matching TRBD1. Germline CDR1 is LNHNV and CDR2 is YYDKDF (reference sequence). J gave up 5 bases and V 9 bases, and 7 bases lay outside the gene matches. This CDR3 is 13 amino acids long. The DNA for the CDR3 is TGTGCCACTTCATCCGGGACAGGGTATGGCTACACCTTC. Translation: CATSSGTGYGYTF.

This CDR3 is CASSLEGGDQPQHF. DNA of the CDR3: TGTGCCAGCAGCTTGGAAGGGGGCGACCAGCCCCAGCATTTT. This chain joins TRBV5-4 and TRBJ1-5; 7 positions agree with TRBD1. Per the germline V gene, CDR1 is SGHNT and CDR2 is YYREEE (reference sequence). V lost 0 bases to trimming and J lost 7 bases; unmatched junction nucleotides: 4. CDR3 length equals 14 residues.